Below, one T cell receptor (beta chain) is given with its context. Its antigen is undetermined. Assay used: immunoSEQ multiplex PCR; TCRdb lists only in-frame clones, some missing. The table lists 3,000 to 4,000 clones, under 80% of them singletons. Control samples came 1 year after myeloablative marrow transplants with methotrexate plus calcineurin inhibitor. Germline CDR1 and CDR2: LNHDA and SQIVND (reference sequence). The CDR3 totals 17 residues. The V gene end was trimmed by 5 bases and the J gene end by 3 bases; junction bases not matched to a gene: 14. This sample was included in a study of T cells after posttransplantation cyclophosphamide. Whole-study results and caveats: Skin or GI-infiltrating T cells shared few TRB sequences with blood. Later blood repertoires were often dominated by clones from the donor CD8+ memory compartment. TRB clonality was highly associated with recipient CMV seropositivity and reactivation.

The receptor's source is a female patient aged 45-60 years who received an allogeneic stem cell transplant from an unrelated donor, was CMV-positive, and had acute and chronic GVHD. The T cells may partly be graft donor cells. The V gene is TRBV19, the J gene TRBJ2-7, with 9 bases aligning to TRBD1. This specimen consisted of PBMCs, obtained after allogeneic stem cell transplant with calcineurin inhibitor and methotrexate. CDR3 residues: CASSDPRMGQGVYEQYF. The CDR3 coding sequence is TGTGCCAGTAGTGATCCTCGTATGGGACAGGGTGTCTACGAGCAGTACTTC. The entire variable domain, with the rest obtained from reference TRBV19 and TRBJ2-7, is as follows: DGGITQSPKYLFRKEGQNVTLSCEQNLNHDAMYWYRQDPGQGLRLIYYSQIVNDFQKGDIAEGYSVSREKKESFPLTVTSAQKNPTAFYLCASSDPRMGQGVYEQYFGPGTRLTVT.